The 4 T cell receptor beta chains given below trace back to one sample, sequenced in a study of T cells in Graves' hyperthyroidism and ophthalmopathy (dated by TCRdb to the late 2010s). To prepare the library, multiplex PCR was applied. Sequencer: Illumina HiSeq 2000. The TCR beta CDR3 regions were amplified from the RNA transcripts. The first round of RT-PCR for the TCR CDR3 was performed with the HTBI primer set and the Qiagen OneStep RT-PCR kit. The public reads were run again by TCRdb, first through fastp at Q25 and then through MiXCR, and only productive beta chains were kept. Each record represents a unique CDR3 protein, reported with the most common genes and DNA among its rows. In this sample the table shows roughly 700,000 distinct CDR3 sequences, under 45% of which occur a single time. Of the sample, 30% to 40% falls within the top ten clones. Material: blood. These receptor sequences come from a middle-aged woman with Graves' hyperthyroidism.

This clonotype was counted at least ten times. The V call is TRBV27, the J call TRBJ1-1, with unresolved D. The CDR3 extends over 11 amino acids. V was cut by 4 bases and J by 9 bases, with 9 bases left in between. Per germline, CDR1 MNHEY and CDR2 SMNVEV (reference sequence). Here the CDR3 DNA reads TGTGCCAGCAGTTCACGATTGCAAGCTTTCTTT. Translating gives CASSSRLQAFF.

Only a few counts were recorded for this clonotype. The chain recombines TRBV12-3 or TRBV12-4 with TRBJ2-7; D unclear. The CDR3 spans 12 residues. V was clipped by 8 bases and J by 2 bases, with 10 bases between them. The CDR3 sequence is CASGTGTYEQYF. CDR3 nucleotide sequence: TGTGCCAGCGGAACTGGAACCTACGAGCAGTACTTC.

This clonotype was recorded a few times. CDR3: CASSYSGQYSGNTIYF. The CDR3 bases are TGTGCCAGCAGTTACTCGGGACAGTACTCTGGAAACACCATATATTTT. V and J are TRBV6-1 and TRBJ1-3, with 7 bases aligning to TRBD1. With 5 bases clipped from V and 0 bases from J, the junction kept 7 bases outside the gene matches. The CDR3 loop spans 16 amino acids. CDR1 and CDR2 from the germline V gene are MNHNS and SASEGT.

The chain links TRBV7-9 to TRBJ1-2; perhaps TRBD1 as D (6 bases). The CDR3 covers 14 residues. Trimming removed 3 bases from V and 8 bases from J, with 16 bases in between. CDR1 is SEHNR, CDR2 FQNEAQ, per germline (reference sequence). The CDR3 spells CASSLEGGEYGYTF. The CDR3 DNA follows: TGTGCCAGCAGCTTGGAGGGGGGAGAATACGGCTACACCTTC.